This entry describes one T cell receptor beta chain. This specimen belongs to a study of blood T cell repertoires in COVID-19. About the study: Sites in the United States, Italy and Spain provided acute and convalescent COVID-19 samples. PBMCs, B-cell-depleted T cells, or T cells were the source of the cDNA or gDNA that made up the material.

The germline gives CDR1 MGHRA, CDR2 YSYEKL. CDR3 length: 13 amino acids. J was trimmed by 0 bases and V by 11 bases; bases with no gene match: 4. Authors' data handling: Estimation of nucleated cell counts relied on the amplification of reference gene primers. The repertoire was sequenced with immunoSEQ multiplex PCR; TCRdb's copy has only in-frame clones and lacks some. That table is the source of V, J and clone size, and D and trimming were worked out from the DNA. Seen here are about 190,000 clones, around 80% observed once, and the top ten hold around an eighth. Sequenced sample: peripheral blood. The chain recombines TRBV4-1 with TRBJ2-3, with TRBD2 matching 8 bases. The sequence was obtained from a man aged 25 to 40 with active or convalescent COVID-19. The CDR3 here is CAAGGRSTDTQYF. As DNA, the CDR3 is TGCGCCGCGGGGGGACGGAGCACAGATACGCAGTATTTT.